Listed below are T cell receptor beta chains from one sample, sequenced in a study of shared clonotypes between healthy human individuals. Generated by immunoSEQ multiplex PCR, the TCRdb table keeps only in-frame clones and is missing some. The sample includes hundreds of thousands of clones, more than 95% of them seen just once. Sequenced input: naive CD8+ T cells sorted from blood. The receptors shown here come from a man aged 25-40 years in good health. Both conserved end residues are part of each CDR3. A D gene is named only where the DNA matches it firmly. The listing skips clone size in some rows; elsewhere it reads once, few, many or a size class.

CDR3aa: CASSHPRATDTQYF; CDR3nt: TGCGCCAGCAGCCATCCAAGGGCCACAGATACGCAGTATTTT; abundance: .; d_gene: .; j_gene: TRBJ2-3; v_gene: TRBV4-1
CDR3aa: CASMGSSYEQYF; CDR3nt: TGTGCCAGCATGGGCAGTTCTTACGAGCAGTACTTC; abundance: .; d_gene: .; j_gene: TRBJ2-7; v_gene: TRBV28
CDR3aa: CASSPDRVYNEQFF; CDR3nt: TGTGCCAGCAGTCCGGACAGGGTCTACAATGAGCAGTTCTTC; abundance: once; d_gene: TRBD1; j_gene: TRBJ2-1; v_gene: TRBV27
CDR3aa: CASSSIYPPDGPEAFF; CDR3nt: TGTGCCAGCAGCTCAATATACCCCCCGGACGGCCCTGAAGCTTTCTTT; abundance: .; d_gene: .; j_gene: TRBJ1-1; v_gene: TRBV7-9
CDR3aa: CASSEVVSATNEKLFF; CDR3nt: TGTGCCAGCAGCGAAGTCGTCTCTGCAACTAATGAAAAACTGTTTTTT; abundance: .; d_gene: .; j_gene: TRBJ1-4; v_gene: TRBV7-2
CDR3aa: CASSKYRSYEQYF; CDR3nt: TGTGCCAGCAGCAAGTACCGTTCCTACGAGCAGTACTTC; abundance: .; d_gene: .; j_gene: TRBJ2-7; v_gene: TRBV21-1
CDR3aa: CATSTGLAMQFF; CDR3nt: TGTGCCACCAGCACCGGACTAGCGATGCAGTTCTTC; abundance: .; d_gene: TRBD2; j_gene: TRBJ2-1; v_gene: TRBV15
CDR3aa: CATGQREGFHEQYF; CDR3nt: TGTGCCACCGGACAGAGGGAAGGATTTCACGAGCAGTACTTC; abundance: .; d_gene: .; j_gene: TRBJ2-7; v_gene: TRBV10-3
CDR3aa: CASSRGDQPQHF; CDR3nt: TGTGCCAGCAGCCGAGGGGATCAGCCCCAGCATTTT; abundance: .; d_gene: .; j_gene: TRBJ1-5; v_gene: TRBV7-9
CDR3aa: CSVGEVEYEQYF; CDR3nt: TGCAGCGTTGGAGAGGTCGAGTACGAGCAGTACTTC; abundance: .; d_gene: .; j_gene: TRBJ2-7; v_gene: TRBV29-1
CDR3aa: CASSPLPGDDEQFF; CDR3nt: TGTGCCAGCAGTCCCCTACCGGGAGACGATGAGCAGTTCTTC; abundance: .; d_gene: .; j_gene: TRBJ2-1; v_gene: TRBV27
CDR3aa: CASSRETSGNYEQYF; CDR3nt: TGTGCCAGCAGTCGTGAGACTAGCGGGAACTACGAGCAGTACTTC; abundance: .; d_gene: TRBD2; j_gene: TRBJ2-7; v_gene: TRBV4-2
CDR3aa: CASGSQGTDTQYF; CDR3nt: TGTGCCAGCGGGAGTCAGGGGACAGATACGCAGTATTTT; abundance: .; d_gene: .; j_gene: TRBJ2-3; v_gene: TRBV27
CDR3aa: CASSRSGTGYSYGYTF; CDR3nt: TGTGCCAGCAGCCGGTCCGGGACAGGGTACAGCTATGGCTACACCTTC; abundance: .; d_gene: TRBD1; j_gene: TRBJ1-2; v_gene: TRBV16
CDR3aa: CASSLGAGTAYEQYF; CDR3nt: TGTGCCAGCAGCTTAGGGGCGGGGACCGCCTACGAGCAGTACTTC; abundance: .; d_gene: .; j_gene: TRBJ2-7; v_gene: TRBV7-6
CDR3aa: CASSHPLGDSIRTQYF; CDR3nt: TGTGCCAGCAGCCACCCATTGGGGGACAGCATCAGAACGCAGTATTTT; abundance: once; d_gene: TRBD1; j_gene: TRBJ2-3; v_gene: TRBV9
CDR3aa: CASSQESGFYEQYF; CDR3nt: TGCGCCAGCAGCCAAGAAAGCGGTTTCTACGAGCAGTACTTC; abundance: .; d_gene: .; j_gene: TRBJ2-7; v_gene: TRBV4-1
CDR3aa: CATGGQGGGYTF; CDR3nt: TGTGCCACGGGGGGCCAGGGCGGCGGCTACACCTTC; abundance: few; d_gene: .; j_gene: TRBJ1-2; v_gene: TRBV25-1
CDR3aa: CASSLASTDTQYF; CDR3nt: TGCGCCAGCAGCTTGGCTAGCACAGATACGCAGTATTTT; abundance: few; d_gene: .; j_gene: TRBJ2-3; v_gene: TRBV5-1
CDR3aa: CASPPSPTDTQYF; CDR3nt: TGTGCCAGCCCTCCCAGCCCCACAGATACGCAGTATTTT; abundance: .; d_gene: .; j_gene: TRBJ2-3; v_gene: TRBV2
CDR3aa: CASSYGNPYEQYF; CDR3nt: TGTGCCAGCAGTTACGGGAACCCCTACGAGCAGTACTTC; abundance: once; d_gene: .; j_gene: TRBJ2-7; v_gene: TRBV27
CDR3aa: CASSMLAGFDEQYF; CDR3nt: TGTGCCAGTAGTATGTTAGCGGGATTTGACGAGCAGTACTTC; abundance: .; d_gene: TRBD2; j_gene: TRBJ2-7; v_gene: TRBV19
CDR3aa: CASSERTSGSRQETQYF; CDR3nt: TGTGCCAGCAGTGAAAGGACTAGCGGGAGCCGGCAAGAGACCCAGTACTTC; abundance: .; d_gene: TRBD2; j_gene: TRBJ2-5; v_gene: TRBV2
CDR3aa: CASSLENRGPYDNEQFF; CDR3nt: TGCGCCAGCAGCTTGGAAAACAGGGGGCCGTACGACAATGAGCAGTTCTTC; abundance: .; d_gene: TRBD1; j_gene: TRBJ2-1; v_gene: TRBV5-1
CDR3aa: CASSPRGAFGKLFF; CDR3nt: TGTGCCAGCAGCCCACGCGGCGCATTCGGAAAACTGTTTTTT; abundance: .; d_gene: .; j_gene: TRBJ1-4; v_gene: TRBV13
CDR3aa: CASSQLADQPQHF; CDR3nt: TGCGCCAGCAGCCAACTGGCCGATCAGCCCCAGCATTTT; abundance: .; d_gene: .; j_gene: TRBJ1-5; v_gene: TRBV4-1
CDR3aa: CASSLANYEQFF; CDR3nt: TGTGCCAGCAGCTTAGCCAATTATGAGCAGTTCTTC; abundance: .; d_gene: .; j_gene: TRBJ2-1; v_gene: TRBV7-9
CDR3aa: CASNSAGSYNEQFF; CDR3nt: TGTGCCAGCAATTCGGCGGGTAGCTACAATGAGCAGTTCTTC; abundance: .; d_gene: .; j_gene: TRBJ2-1; v_gene: TRBV27
CDR3aa: CASRWTSTGELFF; CDR3nt: TGTGCCAGCAGATGGACAAGCACCGGGGAGCTGTTTTTT; abundance: .; d_gene: .; j_gene: TRBJ2-2; v_gene: TRBV27
CDR3aa: CSVQLTGRVGVNYEQYF; CDR3nt: TGCAGCGTTCAATTGACAGGGAGGGTAGGTGTAAACTACGAGCAGTACTTC; abundance: .; d_gene: .; j_gene: TRBJ2-7; v_gene: TRBV29-1
CDR3aa: CSVAGLAGALETQYF; CDR3nt: TGCAGCGTTGCCGGACTAGCGGGAGCATTGGAGACCCAGTACTTC; abundance: .; d_gene: TRBD2; j_gene: TRBJ2-5; v_gene: TRBV29-1
CDR3aa: CASSDPRDLSRKQYF; CDR3nt: TGTGCCAGTAGTGACCCGCGGGACCTGAGTAGGAAGCAGTACTTC; abundance: .; d_gene: .; j_gene: TRBJ2-7; v_gene: TRBV19
CDR3aa: CASSLVGTGVVPTDTQYF; CDR3nt: TGTGCCAGCAGCTTAGTAGGGACAGGGGTGGTTCCCACAGATACGCAGTATTTT; abundance: .; d_gene: TRBD1; j_gene: TRBJ2-3; v_gene: TRBV11-1
CDR3aa: CASILDEGAGETQYF; CDR3nt: TGTGCCAGCATCCTTGACGAGGGGGCCGGAGAGACCCAGTACTTC; abundance: .; d_gene: TRBD1; j_gene: TRBJ2-5; v_gene: TRBV5-4